These 7 T cell receptor beta chains were all obtained from the same sample, sequenced in a study of T-cell reconstitution after alpha-beta-depleted transplantation in children. Unique molecular identifiers were incorporated during preparation of the TCRbeta library. Each CDR3 protein gets one entry after TCRdb re-called the PCR reads with MiXCR. The repertoire holds some 600,000 distinct CDR3 sequences, with 10% to 15% as singletons. Sequencing used PBMCs, mostly from graft donor cells, obtained 360 days after TCRalphabeta/CD19-depleted stem cell transplant. The receptors were sampled from a male patient aged 10 to 17 who had a stem cell transplant for acute myeloid leukemia, so the T cells may come from the graft donor.

V and J are TRBV9 and TRBJ2-1; 9 bases are a match to TRBD2. This CDR3 contains 16 residues. Germline V lookup: CDR1 SGDLS, CDR2 YYNGEE. Unmatched junction bases numbered 13, after V lost 4 bases and J lost 8 bases. The CDR3 nucleotides are TGTGCCAGCAGCCCTCAGGCGGGAGGGCCTGGGGATGAGCAGTTCTTC. It specifies CASSPQAGGPGDEQFF.

J is TRBJ2-7 and V is TRBV20-1, with D unresolved. CDR1 is DFQATT, CDR2 SNEGSKA, per germline (reference sequence). This CDR3 is built from 11 residues. Trimming pared 4 bases from V and 5 bases from J, leaving 9 bases between. In DNA, the CDR3 is TGCAGTGCTAAGAGGAAGAACGAGCAGTACTTC. It specifies CSAKRKNEQYF.

This clonotype was observed at least ten times. J is TRBJ2-7 and V is TRBV7-8; tentative D call: TRBD1 (6 bases). This CDR3 is 15 amino acids long. Trimming pared 1 base from V and 4 bases from J, leaving 14 bases between. Per germline, CDR1 SGHVS and CDR2 FQNEAQ. The DNA of the CDR3 is TGTGCCAGCAGCTTAGTTGGCAGGGGAGCTTACGAGCAGTACTTC. It yields the protein CASSLVGRGAYEQYF. Drawing the rest from reference TRBV7-8 and TRBJ2-7, the complete variable domain is GAGVSQSPRYKVAKRGQDVALRCDPISGHVSLFWYQQALGQGPEFLTYFQNEAQLDKSGLPSDRFFAERPEGSVSTLKIQRTQQEDSAVYLCASSLVGRGAYEQYFGPGTRLTVT.

This clonotype showed up just a few times. The CDR3 bases are TGCAGTGCTGACGGACAGGGGAGTCAGCCCCAGCATTTT. This translates into CSADGQGSQPQHF. The chain recombines TRBV20-1 with TRBJ1-5; TRBD1 matches at 9 bases. With 5 bases clipped from V and 6 bases from J, the junction kept 5 bases outside the gene matches. This CDR3 is built from 13 residues. CDR1 and CDR2 (germline): DFQATT, SNEGSKA (reference sequence).

V and J are TRBV12-3 or TRBV12-4 and TRBJ2-7; D is unclear. Trimming pared 3 bases from V and 4 bases from J, leaving 10 bases between. CDR3 size: 13 residues. For the CDR3, the DNA is TGTGCCAGCAGTTTTCGGGCAGCGTACGAGCAGTACTTC. It yields the protein CASSFRAAYEQYF.

This clonotype was detected a few times. This chain uses TRBV24-1 with TRBJ2-2; D gene unclear. From germline, CDR1 is KGHDR and CDR2 SFDVKD. This CDR3 spans 16 amino acids. Trimming shortened V by 3 bases and J by 5 bases, and 15 bases separated the two germline ends. This chain's CDR3 is CATSDRQTFSTGELFF. CDR3 nucleotides: TGTGCCACCAGTGATCGCCAAACCTTTAGTACCGGGGAGCTGTTTTTT.

This clonotype was detected a few times. The chain combines TRBV7-2 with TRBJ1-1, with 7 bases fitting TRBD1. The V and J ends lost 5 bases and 1 base, in that order; junction bases with no gene match: 7. The CDR3 length is 15 residues. CDR1 is SGHTA, CDR2 FQGNSA, per germline. The CDR3 bases are TGTGCCAGCAGCCTCCAGGGGGGAGGGAACACTGAAGCTTTCTTT. This encodes CASSLQGGGNTEAFF.